One sample yielded the 24 T cell receptor beta chains listed below, sequenced in a study of OX40 agonist ivuxolimab in advanced cancers. The repertoire was sequenced with immunoSEQ multiplex PCR; TCRdb's copy has only in-frame clones and lacks some. The sample has almost 90,000 clones; about 83% are singletons. Sequencing was performed on CD4+ or CD8+ T cells sorted from blood, taken in a trial of the OX40 agonist ivuxolimab. Receptor source: an adult with an advanced solid tumor such as melanoma, head and neck, liver or kidney cancer.

The chain employs TRBV6-1 and TRBJ1-5, with D perhaps matching TRBD1 (5 bases). CDR3 length equals 15 residues. The germline CDR1 and CDR2 sequences are MNHNS and SASEGT. Deletions cut 3 bases from V and 3 bases from J, with 12 bases between. Written as DNA, the CDR3 is TGTGCCAGCAGTGATCAGGGTGGGGTCAATCAGCCCCAGCATTTT. Translated: CASSDQGGVNQPQHF.

The rearrangement uses TRBV5-4 and TRBJ2-5, with 9 bases lining up with TRBD2. The trim removed 1 base at V and 2 bases at J, leaving 6 bases unmatched. Germline assignment: CDR1 SGHNT and CDR2 YYREEE (reference sequence). This CDR3 comprises 16 residues. DNA of the CDR3: TGTGCCAGCAGCTTGTCGGAGCTAGCGGGGCAAGAGACCCAGTACTTC. It specifies CASSLSELAGQETQYF.

This clone has more than one count but fewer than ten. The rearrangement links TRBV6-5 to TRBJ2-7; a possible D gene is TRBD1 (5 bases). Trimming shortened V by 3 bases and J by 3 bases, and 15 bases separated the two germline ends. Germline loops: CDR1 MNHEY, CDR2 SVGAGI. The CDR3 is made up of 15 amino acids. The CDR3 DNA is TGTGCCAGCAGTTATTATCCACAGGCGGACTACGAGCAGTACTTC. Translating gives CASSYYPQADYEQYF.

This chain links TRBV29-1 with TRBJ2-2, with TRBD1 matching over 8 bases. The CDR3 consists of 14 residues. The V segment lost 5 bases and the J segment 4 bases; nucleotides outside the gene matches: 6. Germline values: CDR1 SQVTM, CDR2 ANQGSEA. CDR3 protein: CSVSQGVSTGELFF. For the CDR3, the DNA is TGCAGCGTTTCACAGGGGGTGAGCACCGGGGAGCTGTTTTTT.

The count of this clone is one. The chain carries TRBV5-1 and TRBJ1-3; D may be TRBD1 (6 bases). CDR1 and CDR2 (germline): SGHRS, YFSETQ. There are 14 residues in the CDR3. Trimming removed 4 bases at V and 4 bases at J, with 12 bases between. The CDR3 loop is CASSQGPAGNTIYF. CDR3 coding DNA: TGCGCCAGCAGCCAGGGGCCAGCCGGAAACACCATATATTTT.

The rearrangement uses TRBV5-4 and TRBJ2-5; 10 bases fit TRBD2. The CDR3 is 16 amino acids. Germline CDR1 SGHNT, CDR2 YYREEE (reference sequence). V was pared by 1 base and J by 4 bases, with 7 bases of the junction left unmatched. In DNA form, the CDR3 reads TGTGCCAGCAGCTTGCTACCAGCGGGGGGGGGAGAGACCCAGTACTTC. This encodes CASSLLPAGGGETQYF.

The chain employs TRBV7-3 and TRBJ1-3; TRBD1 matches 10 bases. The V gene end was trimmed by 1 base and the J gene end by 4 bases; junction bases not matched to a gene: 16. There are 20 residues in the CDR3. From germline, CDR1 is SGHTA and CDR2 FQGTGA. The CDR3 protein is CASSLITWDRGYLRGNTIYF. CDR3 in DNA: TGTGCCAGCAGCTTAATAACGTGGGACAGGGGTTATCTCAGGGGAAACACCATATATTTT.

The chain joins TRBV30 to TRBJ1-2; weak D call: TRBD1 (6 bases). Germline loops: CDR1 GTSNPN, CDR2 SVGIG (reference sequence). Trimming removed 4 bases at V and 7 bases at J, with 22 bases between. CDR3 length: 15 residues. Written as DNA, the CDR3 is TGTGCCTGGACATATGCGCCGGGACATGTCTCTGGCTACACCTTC. Its translation is CAWTYAPGHVSGYTF.

The chain employs TRBV13 and TRBJ1-2, with D possibly matching TRBD1 (5 bases). The germline gives CDR1 PRHDT, CDR2 FYEKMQ (reference sequence). Trimming removed 10 bases at V and 3 bases at J, with 21 bases between. This CDR3 contains 15 residues. CDR3 DNA sequence: TGTGCCACAATTACAATGGAACAGGAGGACTATGGCTACACCTTC. This gives the protein CATITMEQEDYGYTF.

The chain joins TRBV30 to TRBJ1-2; TRBD1 aligns across 7 bases. CDR1 is GTSNPN, CDR2 SVGIG, per germline (reference sequence). The CDR3 runs 12 residues. V gave up 5 bases and J gave up 4 bases; unmatched junction bases: 4. In DNA, the CDR3 is TGTGCCTGGTCAGGGGGTCCCTATGGCTACACCTTC. Its protein is CAWSGGPYGYTF.

The chain has TRBV4-1 and TRBJ2-3; the D gene is possibly TRBD1 (6 bases). V shed 0 bases and J shed 5 bases, with 15 bases lying between them. The CDR3 is 16 residues long. Germline loops: CDR1 MGHRA, CDR2 YSYEKL. The CDR3 DNA follows: TGCGCCAGCAGCCAAGACACAGGGCTAAGAGAAGATACGCAGTATTTT. Protein product: CASSQDTGLREDTQYF.

J is TRBJ1-4 and V is TRBV9; TRBD1 matches at 9 bases. Germline CDR1 and CDR2: SGDLS and YYNGEE. The V segment lost 4 bases and the J segment 8 bases; nucleotides outside the gene matches: 9. The CDR3 has 15 amino acids. CDR3 bases: TGTGCCAGCAGCACCCGGACAGGGGAGGGGGAAAAACTGTTTTTT. It specifies CASSTRTGEGEKLFF.

The gene calls are TRBV18 and TRBJ2-7, with D perhaps matching TRBD1 (5 bases). Germline CDR1 and CDR2: KGHSH and LQKENI. Trimming removed 4 bases at V and 3 bases at J, with 10 bases between. This CDR3 contains 13 residues. CDR3 bases: TGTGCCAGCTCACGTCGCGACAGCTACGAGCAGTACTTC. This sequence encodes CASSRRDSYEQYF.

This clone was detected once. The V call is TRBV5-1, the J call TRBJ2-7; D remains unclear. CDR1 SGHRS and CDR2 YFSETQ come from the germline V gene. The germline V and J ends were trimmed by 4 bases and 3 bases, with 11 bases remaining between them. The CDR3 runs to 13 residues. CDR3 loop: CASSGQQNYEQYF. For the CDR3, the DNA is TGCGCCAGCAGCGGGCAACAGAACTACGAGCAGTACTTC.

CDR3 DNA: TGTGCCAGCAGCTTGGCGGTGTTAATCTCTGGGGCCAACGTCCTGACTTTC. Translating it yields CASSLAVLISGANVLTF. The V call is TRBV5-8, the J call TRBJ2-6; D not certain. The V gene's germline CDR1 is SGHTS and CDR2 YDEGEE. V dropped 0 bases and J dropped 0 bases, with 10 bases sitting between them. The CDR3 runs to 17 residues.

This chain uses TRBV10-3 with TRBJ2-1; 9 positions agree with TRBD2. V was pared by 3 bases and J by 5 bases, with 5 bases of the junction left unmatched. Germline V gives CDR1 ENHRY, CDR2 SYGVKD. CDR3 length: 15 residues. The DNA for the CDR3 is TGTGCCATCAGTGACCGTCTAGCGGGAAACAATGAGCAGTTCTTC. Translating gives CAISDRLAGNNEQFF.

The rearrangement links TRBV6-5 to TRBJ2-2; D uncertain. CDR1 MNHEY and CDR2 SVGAGI come from the germline V gene. Between the trimmed V and J ends, which lost 6 bases and 7 bases, there was a span of 12 bases. The CDR3 sequence is 13 residues long. CDR3 in DNA: TGTGCCAGCAGCCCCAGCGCAGGCGGGGAGCTGTTTTTT. Translation: CASSPSAGGELFF.

The gene calls are TRBV11-3 and TRBJ2-5, with a weak D call TRBD1 (6 bases). V lost 5 bases and J 0 bases, leaving 16 bases between the germline ends. Germline CDR1 and CDR2: SGHNT and YENEEA. This CDR3 is 16 amino acids long. The CDR3 DNA follows: TGTGCCAGCAGCCCAGGAGACAGGTCGTACCAAGAGACCCAGTACTTC. Its protein is CASSPGDRSYQETQYF.

The CDR3 region is CASSPADGSEAFF. The CDR3 region has the DNA TGTGCCAGCTCACCAGCCGACGGCTCTGAAGCTTTCTTT. The V gene is TRBV18, the J gene TRBJ1-1; D gene uncertain. Germline loops: CDR1 KGHSH, CDR2 LQKENI. The V end was cut by 2 bases, the J end by 6 bases, with 10 bases between. The CDR3 loop spans 13 amino acids.

On this clone itself: Other nucleotide sequences from this sample produce the same CDR3. The V and J genes are TRBV7-3 and TRBJ1-4, with no clear D. The V end lost 4 bases, the J end lost 17 bases, and 5 bases lay between the germline ends. CDR1 SGHTA and CDR2 FQGTGA come from the germline V gene. The CDR3 runs 8 residues. Here the CDR3 DNA reads TGTGCCAGCAGCTCTACCTTTTTT. This translates into CASSSTFF. The full variable domain, completed using reference TRBV7-3 and TRBJ1-4, is GAGVSQTPSNKVTEKGKYVELRCDPISGHTALYWYRQSLGQGPEFLIYFQGTGAADDSGLPNDRFFAVRPEGSVSTLKIQRTERGDSAVYLCASSSTFFGSGTQLSVL.

This chain connects TRBV6-5 to TRBJ1-1; no firm D call. Deletions cut 7 bases from V and 2 bases from J, with 11 bases between. The CDR3 loop spans 13 amino acids. Germline CDR1 is MNHEY and CDR2 is SVGAGI. This CDR3 is CASTLLRNTEAFF. The DNA for the CDR3 is TGTGCCAGCACCTTACTGCGAAACACTGAAGCTTTCTTT.

CDR3 loop: CASSLTPTNEKLFF. The CDR3 DNA is TGTGCCAGCAGCTTGACCCCAACTAATGAAAAACTGTTTTTT. The chain is built from TRBV11-2 and TRBJ1-4; no reliable D call. From germline, CDR1 is SGHAT and CDR2 FQNNGV. V was trimmed by 3 bases and J by 0 bases, leaving 5 bases between them. CDR3 length: 14 residues.

This chain uses TRBV7-3 with TRBJ2-3; D call uncertain. Germline lookup yields CDR1 SGHTA and CDR2 FQGTGA. V lost 5 bases and J lost 4, with 10 bases in between. The CDR3 loop spans 13 amino acids. The CDR3 here is CASSRVAPDTQYF. The CDR3 bases are TGTGCCAGCAGCCGGGTAGCCCCAGATACGCAGTATTTT.

This chain joins TRBV6-5 and TRBJ2-2, with D maybe TRBD2 (5 bases). Germline loops: CDR1 MNHEY, CDR2 SVGAGI. CDR3 size: 13 residues. V lost 6 bases to trimming and J lost 9 bases, with 14 bases between them. The CDR3 DNA is TGTGCCAGCAGGCCCCCGGGGAGCCGGGAGCTGTTTTTT. Its protein is CASRPPGSRELFF.